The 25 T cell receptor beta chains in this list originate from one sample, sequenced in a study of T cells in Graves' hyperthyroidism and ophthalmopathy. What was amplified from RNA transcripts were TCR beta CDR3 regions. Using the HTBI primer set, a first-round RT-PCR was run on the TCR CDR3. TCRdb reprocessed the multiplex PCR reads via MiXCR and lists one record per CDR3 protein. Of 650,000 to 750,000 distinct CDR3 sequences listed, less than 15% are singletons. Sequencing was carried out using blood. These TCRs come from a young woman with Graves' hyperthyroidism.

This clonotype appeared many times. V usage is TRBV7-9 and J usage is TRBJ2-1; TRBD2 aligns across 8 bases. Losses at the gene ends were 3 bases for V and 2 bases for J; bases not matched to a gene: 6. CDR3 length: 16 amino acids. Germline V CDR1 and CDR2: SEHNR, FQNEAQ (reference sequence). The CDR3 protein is CASSFPSGGPYNEQFF. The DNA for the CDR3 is TGTGCCAGCAGCTTCCCTTCGGGGGGGCCCTACAATGAGCAGTTCTTC.

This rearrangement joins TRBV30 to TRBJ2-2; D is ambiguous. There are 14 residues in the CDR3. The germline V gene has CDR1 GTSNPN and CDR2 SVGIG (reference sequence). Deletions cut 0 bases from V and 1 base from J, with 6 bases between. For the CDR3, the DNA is TGTGCCTGGAGTGTAGGGCAGAACACCGGGGAGCTGTTTTTT. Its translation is CAWSVGQNTGELFF.

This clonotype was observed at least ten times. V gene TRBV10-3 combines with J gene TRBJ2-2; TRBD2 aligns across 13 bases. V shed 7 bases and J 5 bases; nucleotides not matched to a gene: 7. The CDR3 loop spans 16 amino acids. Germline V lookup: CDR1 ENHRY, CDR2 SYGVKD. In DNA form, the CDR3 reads TGTGCCATCAAAGGACTAGCGGGAGTCGGGACCGGGGAGCTGTTTTTT. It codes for CAIKGLAGVGTGELFF.

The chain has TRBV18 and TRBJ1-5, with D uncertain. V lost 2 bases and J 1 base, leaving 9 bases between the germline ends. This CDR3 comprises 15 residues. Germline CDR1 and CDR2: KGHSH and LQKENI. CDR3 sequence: CASSPEGWSNQPQHF. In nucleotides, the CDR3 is TGTGCCAGCTCACCAGAGGGATGGAGCAATCAGCCCCAGCATTTT.

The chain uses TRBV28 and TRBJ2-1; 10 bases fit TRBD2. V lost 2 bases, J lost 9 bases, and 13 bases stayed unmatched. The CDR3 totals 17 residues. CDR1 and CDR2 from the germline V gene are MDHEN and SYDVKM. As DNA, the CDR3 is TGTGCCAGCAGTTTAGCGTTTAGCGGGAGGTCCTATTCTGAGCAGTTCTTC. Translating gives CASSLAFSGRSYSEQFF.

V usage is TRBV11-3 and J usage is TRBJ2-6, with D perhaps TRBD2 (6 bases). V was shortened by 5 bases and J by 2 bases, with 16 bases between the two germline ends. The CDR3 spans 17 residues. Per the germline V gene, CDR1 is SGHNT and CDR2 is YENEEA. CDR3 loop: CASSHGFGGAGANVLTF. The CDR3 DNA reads TGTGCCAGCAGCCATGGTTTCGGGGGTGCTGGGGCCAACGTCCTGACTTTC.

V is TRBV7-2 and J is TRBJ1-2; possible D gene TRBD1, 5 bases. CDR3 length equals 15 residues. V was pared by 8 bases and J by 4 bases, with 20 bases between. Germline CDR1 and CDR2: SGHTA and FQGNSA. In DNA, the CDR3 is TGTGCCAGCCGTCAAGTGGGGACCGACTTCTATGGCTACACCTTC. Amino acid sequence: CASRQVGTDFYGYTF.

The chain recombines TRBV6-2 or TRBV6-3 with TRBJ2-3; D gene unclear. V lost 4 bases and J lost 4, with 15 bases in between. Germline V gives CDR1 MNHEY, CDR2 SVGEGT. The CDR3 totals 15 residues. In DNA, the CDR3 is TGTGCCAGCAGTTTTGGGTCTCCGAGGCCAGATACGCAGTATTTT. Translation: CASSFGSPRPDTQYF.

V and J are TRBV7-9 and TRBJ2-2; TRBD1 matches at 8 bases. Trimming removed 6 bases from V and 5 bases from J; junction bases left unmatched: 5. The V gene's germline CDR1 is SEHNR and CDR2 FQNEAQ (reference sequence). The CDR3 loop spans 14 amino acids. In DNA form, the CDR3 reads TGTGCCAGCAGTCGACAGGGGCAAACCGGGGAGCTGTTTTTT. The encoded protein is CASSRQGQTGELFF.

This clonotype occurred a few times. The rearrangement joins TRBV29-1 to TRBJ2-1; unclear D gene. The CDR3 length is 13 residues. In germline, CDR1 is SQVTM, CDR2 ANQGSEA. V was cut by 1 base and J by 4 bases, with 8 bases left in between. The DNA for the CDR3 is TGCAGCGTTGAAGTCCTTTCATACAATGAGCAGTTCTTC. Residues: CSVEVLSYNEQFF.

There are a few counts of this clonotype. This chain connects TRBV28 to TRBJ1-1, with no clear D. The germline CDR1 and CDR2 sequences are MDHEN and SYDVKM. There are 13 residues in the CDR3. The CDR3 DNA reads TGTTGTGTGTTGCCCAGGATGAACACTGAAGCTTTCTTT. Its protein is CCVLPRMNTEAFF. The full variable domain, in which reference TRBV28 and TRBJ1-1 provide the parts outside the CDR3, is DVKVTQSSRYLVKRTGEKVFLECVQDMDHENMFWYRQDPGLGLRLIYFSYDVKMKEKGDIPEGYSVSREKKERFSLILESASTNQTSMYLCCVLPRMNTEAFFGQGTRLTVV.

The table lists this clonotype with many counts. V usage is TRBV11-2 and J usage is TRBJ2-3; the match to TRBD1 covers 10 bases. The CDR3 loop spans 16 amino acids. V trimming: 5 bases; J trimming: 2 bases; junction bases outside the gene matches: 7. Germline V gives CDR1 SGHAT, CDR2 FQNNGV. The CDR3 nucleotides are TGTGCCAGCAGCGTCCGCGGGACAGGGGACACAGATACGCAGTATTTT. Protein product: CASSVRGTGDTDTQYF. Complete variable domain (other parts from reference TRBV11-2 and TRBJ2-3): EAGVAQSPRYKIIEKRQSVAFWCNPISGHATLYWYQQILGQGPKLLIQFQNNGVVDDSQLPKDRFSAERLKGVDSTLKIQPAKLEDSAVYLCASSVRGTGDTDTQYFGPGTRLTVL.

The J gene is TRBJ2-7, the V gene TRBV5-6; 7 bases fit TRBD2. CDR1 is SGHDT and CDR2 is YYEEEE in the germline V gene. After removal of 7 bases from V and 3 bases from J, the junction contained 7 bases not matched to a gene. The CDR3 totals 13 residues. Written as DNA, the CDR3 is TGTGCCAGCTGGGCGGGAGAGGGCTACGAGCAGTACTTC. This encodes CASWAGEGYEQYF.

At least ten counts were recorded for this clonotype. The CDR3 protein is CASSFQGALRGEQFF. In DNA form, the CDR3 reads TGTGCCAGCAGCTTTCAGGGGGCTCTCCGGGGTGAGCAGTTCTTC. This chain uses TRBV7-3 with TRBJ2-1; 8 nucleotides match TRBD1. V dropped 3 bases and J dropped 9; count of bases not matched to a gene: 10. Germline V gene data show CDR1 as SGHTA and CDR2 as FQGTGA. The CDR3 extends over 15 amino acids.

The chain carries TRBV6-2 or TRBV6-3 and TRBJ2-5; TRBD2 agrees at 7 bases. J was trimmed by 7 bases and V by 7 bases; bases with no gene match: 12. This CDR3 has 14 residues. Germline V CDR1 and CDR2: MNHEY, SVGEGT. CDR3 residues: CASTASSGSGTQYF. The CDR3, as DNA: TGTGCCAGCACTGCATCTAGCGGTTCGGGGACCCAGTACTTC.

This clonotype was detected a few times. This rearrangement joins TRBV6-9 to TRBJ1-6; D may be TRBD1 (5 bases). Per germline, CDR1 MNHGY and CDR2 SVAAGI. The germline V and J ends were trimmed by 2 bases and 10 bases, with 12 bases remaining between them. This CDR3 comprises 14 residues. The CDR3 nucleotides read TGTGCCAGCAGTTATGGGGGGTCGAGGTCACCCCTCCACTTT. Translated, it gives CASSYGGSRSPLHF.

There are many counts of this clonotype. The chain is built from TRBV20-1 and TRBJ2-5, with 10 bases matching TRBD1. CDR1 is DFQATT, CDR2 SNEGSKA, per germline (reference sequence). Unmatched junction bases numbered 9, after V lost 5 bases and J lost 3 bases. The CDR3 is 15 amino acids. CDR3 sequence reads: CSAAPGQGTEETQYF. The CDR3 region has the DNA TGCAGTGCTGCCCCGGGACAGGGGACCGAAGAGACCCAGTACTTC.

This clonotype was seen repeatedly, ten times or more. The CDR3 sequence is CATAVTSGYNEQFF. The CDR3 DNA follows: TGTGCCACCGCGGTTACTAGCGGGTACAATGAGCAGTTCTTC. The rearrangement uses TRBV11-2 and TRBJ2-1; TRBD2 aligns across 9 bases. Germline V lookup: CDR1 SGHAT, CDR2 FQNNGV. The trim removed 10 bases at V and 4 bases at J, leaving 8 bases unmatched. The CDR3 totals 14 residues. Complete variable domain (other parts from reference TRBV11-2 and TRBJ2-1): EAGVAQSPRYKIIEKRQSVAFWCNPISGHATLYWYQQILGQGPKLLIQFQNNGVVDDSQLPKDRFSAERLKGVDSTLKIQPAKLEDSAVYLCATAVTSGYNEQFFGPGTRLTVL.

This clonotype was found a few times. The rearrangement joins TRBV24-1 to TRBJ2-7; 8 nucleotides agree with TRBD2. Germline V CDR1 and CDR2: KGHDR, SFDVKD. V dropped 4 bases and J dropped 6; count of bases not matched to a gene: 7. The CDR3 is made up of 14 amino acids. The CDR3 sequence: CATSDTGLAPEQYF. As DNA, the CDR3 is TGTGCCACCAGTGACACAGGACTAGCCCCCGAGCAGTACTTC.

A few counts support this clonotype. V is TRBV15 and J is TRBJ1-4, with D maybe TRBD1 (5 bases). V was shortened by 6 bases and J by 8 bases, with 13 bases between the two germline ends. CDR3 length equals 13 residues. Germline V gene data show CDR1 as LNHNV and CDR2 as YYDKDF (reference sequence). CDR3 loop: CATRRGFQEKLFF. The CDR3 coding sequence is TGTGCCACCAGGCGGGGGTTTCAAGAAAAACTGTTTTTT.

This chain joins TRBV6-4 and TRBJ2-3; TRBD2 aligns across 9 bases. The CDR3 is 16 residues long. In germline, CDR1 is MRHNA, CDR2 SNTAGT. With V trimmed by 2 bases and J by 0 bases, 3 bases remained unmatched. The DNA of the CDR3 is TGTGCCAGCAGTGACGATAGCGGGGGTAGCACAGATACGCAGTATTTT. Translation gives CASSDDSGGSTDTQYF.

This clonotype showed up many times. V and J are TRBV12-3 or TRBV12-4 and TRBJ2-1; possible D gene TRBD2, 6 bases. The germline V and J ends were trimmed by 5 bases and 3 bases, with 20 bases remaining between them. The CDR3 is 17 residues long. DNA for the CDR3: TGTGCCAGCAGTGCCCGGGGGAGCGGGTTTATCTACAATGAGCAGTTCTTC. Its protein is CASSARGSGFIYNEQFF.

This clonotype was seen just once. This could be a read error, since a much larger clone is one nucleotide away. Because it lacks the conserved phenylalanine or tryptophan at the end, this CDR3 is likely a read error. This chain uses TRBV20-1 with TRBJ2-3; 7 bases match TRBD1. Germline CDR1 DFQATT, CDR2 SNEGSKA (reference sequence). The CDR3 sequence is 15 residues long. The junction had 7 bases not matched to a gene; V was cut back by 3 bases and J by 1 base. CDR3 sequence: CSASEDRLRTDTQYL. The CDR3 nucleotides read TGCAGTGCTAGCGAGGACAGGCTCCGCACAGATACGCAGTATCTT.

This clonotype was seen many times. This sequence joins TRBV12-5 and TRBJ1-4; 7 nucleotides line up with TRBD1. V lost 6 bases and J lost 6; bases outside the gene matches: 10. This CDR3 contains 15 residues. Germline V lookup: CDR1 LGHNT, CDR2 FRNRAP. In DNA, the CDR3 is TGTGCTAGTGGACCACATTGGGGACAGCATGAAAAACTGTTTTTT. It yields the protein CASGPHWGQHEKLFF.

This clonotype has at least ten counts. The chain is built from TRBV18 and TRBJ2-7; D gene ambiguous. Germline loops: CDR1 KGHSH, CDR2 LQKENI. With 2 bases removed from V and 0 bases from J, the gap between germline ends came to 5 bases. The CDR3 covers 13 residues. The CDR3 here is CASSPWLSYEQYF. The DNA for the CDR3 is TGTGCCAGCTCACCATGGCTCTCCTACGAGCAGTACTTC.